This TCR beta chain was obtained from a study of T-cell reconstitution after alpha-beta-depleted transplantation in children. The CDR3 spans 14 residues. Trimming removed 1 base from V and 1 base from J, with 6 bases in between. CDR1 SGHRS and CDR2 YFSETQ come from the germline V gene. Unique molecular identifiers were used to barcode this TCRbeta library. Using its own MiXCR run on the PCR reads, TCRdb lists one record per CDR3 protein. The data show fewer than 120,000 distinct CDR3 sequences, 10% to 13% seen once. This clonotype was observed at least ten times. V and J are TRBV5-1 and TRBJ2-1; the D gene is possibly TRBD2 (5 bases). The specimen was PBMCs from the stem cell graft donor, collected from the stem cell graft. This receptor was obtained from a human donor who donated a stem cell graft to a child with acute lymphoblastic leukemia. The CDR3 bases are TGCGCCAGCAGCTTGACTAGTTCCTACAATGAGCAGTTCTTC. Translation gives CASSLTSSYNEQFF.